This is a list of T cell receptor beta chains from one sample in a study of T cells in tuberculosis. Clones were sequenced by immunoSEQ multiplex PCR, and TCRdb holds only the in-frame ones, with some missing. Of around 60,000 clones listed, around 86% are singletons. The specimen sequenced was CD1b-GMM tetramer-negative cells sorted from PBMCs. These receptors came from an adult woman with latent tuberculosis. CDR3s include the opening cysteine and the closing phenylalanine or tryptophan. The D gene is left open where the match is weak. Where a row states a size, it is once, few, many or the class of an expanded clone; other rows omit it.

V	size	J	D	CDR3	DNA
TRBV18	-	TRBJ2-1	-	CASSPTGIGEQFF	TGTGCCAGCTCACCTACAGGGATAGGTGAGCAGTTCTTC
TRBV5-1	-	TRBJ2-3	TRBD2	CASSSPPGLAGDPDTQYF	TGCGCCAGCAGCTCCCCTCCGGGACTAGCGGGGGATCCAGATACGCAGTATTTT
TRBV6-6	-	TRBJ2-1	TRBD2	CASSSSHGLAGEKFF	TGTGCCAGCAGTTCATCCCACGGACTAGCGGGAGAGAAGTTCTTC
TRBV19	-	TRBJ2-3	-	CASSINSRTDTQYF	TGTGCCAGTAGTATTAACAGTCGCACAGATACGCAGTATTTT
TRBV19	few	TRBJ1-2	TRBD1	CASSGRQGPSYGYTF	TGTGCCAGTAGTGGACGACAGGGGCCCTCCTATGGCTACACCTTC
TRBV19	-	TRBJ2-2	TRBD2	CASSTLPGLAGARAGELFF	TGTGCCAGTAGTACGCTACCGGGACTAGCGGGAGCGAGGGCCGGGGAGCTGTTTTTT
TRBV14	few	TRBJ1-1	TRBD1	CASSQAGTGGRRGKAFF	TGTGCCAGCAGCCAAGCAGGGACAGGGGGCCGCCGAGGTAAAGCTTTCTTT
TRBV6-5	-	TRBJ1-5	-	CASSAQVNQPQHF	TGTGCCAGCAGTGCACAGGTAAATCAGCCCCAGCATTTT
TRBV5-1	once	TRBJ1-2	-	CASIPKRIMINYGYTF	TGCGCCAGCATCCCGAAGAGGATCATGATTAACTATGGCTACACCTTC
TRBV2	-	TRBJ2-5	TRBD1	CASSPGQAQETQYF	TGTGCCAGCAGCCCGGGACAGGCCCAAGAGACCCAGTACTTC
TRBV6-6	-	TRBJ2-3	TRBD1	CASSYGDRGPDTQYF	TGTGCCAGCAGTTACGGGGACAGGGGGCCAGATACGCAGTATTTT
TRBV5-1	-	TRBJ1-1	-	CASKEDSLNTEAFF	TGCGCCAGCAAAGAGGACAGCTTAAACACTGAAGCTTTCTTT
TRBV7-2	-	TRBJ2-4	TRBD1	CASSLDRGTIQYF	TGTGCCAGCAGCTTAGACAGGGGTACCATTCAGTACTTC
TRBV5-6	-	TRBJ1-6	-	CASSLAVVRANSPLHF	TGTGCCAGCAGCTTGGCGGTAGTGAGGGCTAATTCACCCCTCCACTTT
TRBV5-1	-	TRBJ2-2	-	CASSSRGAGELFF	TGCGCCAGCAGCTCCAGGGGAGCCGGGGAGCTGTTTTTT
TRBV28	-	TRBJ1-1	TRBD1	CASSTRTGKAFF	TGTGCCAGCAGTACCCGGACAGGGAAAGCTTTCTTT
TRBV2	-	TRBJ1-1	-	CASSKRTVGTEAFF	TGTGCCAGCAGTAAAAGGACAGTAGGCACTGAAGCTTTCTTT
TRBV7-2	-	TRBJ2-4	TRBD2	CASSETSGGLLAKNIQYF	TGTGCCAGCAGCGAAACTAGCGGGGGGCTCCTAGCCAAAAACATTCAGTACTTC
TRBV29-1	-	TRBJ2-1	TRBD1	CSHHRGWNEQFF	TGCAGCCACCACAGGGGTTGGAATGAGCAGTTCTTC
TRBV7-2	few	TRBJ2-2	-	CASSSTGARAGELFF	TGTGCCAGCAGCTCGACGGGAGCGCGGGCCGGGGAGCTGTTTTTT
TRBV6-1	-	TRBJ1-2	TRBD1	CASRNNGQGAYGYTF	TGTGCCAGCAGAAATAATGGACAGGGGGCATATGGCTACACCTTC
TRBV7-2	-	TRBJ1-3	-	CASSPRQRSGNTIYF	TGTGCCAGCAGCCCGCGACAGAGATCTGGAAACACCATATATTTT
TRBV6-5	-	TRBJ1-4	-	CASSPLTGRGEKLFF	TGTGCCAGCAGCCCATTAACAGGGCGGGGGGAAAAACTGTTTTTT
TRBV5-1	-	TRBJ2-3	TRBD2	CASSLGGTSGKNTQYF	TGCGCCAGCAGCTTAGGGGGGACTAGCGGAAAAAATACGCAGTATTTT
TRBV6-5	-	TRBJ2-7	TRBD2	CASRSSGSGYEQYF	TGTGCCAGCAGGTCTAGCGGGAGCGGGTACGAGCAGTACTTC
TRBV5-8	-	TRBJ2-7	-	CASSLAAGINYEQYF	TGTGCCAGCAGCTTGGCTGCGGGGATTAACTACGAGCAGTACTTC
TRBV6-5	-	TRBJ1-1	TRBD1	CASSSGQGTTFF	TGTGCCAGCAGTTCCGGACAGGGGACGACTTTCTTT
TRBV5-6	once	TRBJ2-7	-	CASSPRLAGRSSYEQYF	TGTGCCAGCAGCCCTCGCTTGGCGGGCCGAAGCTCCTACGAGCAGTACTTC
TRBV27	-	TRBJ1-2	-	CASSRAGQELIYGYTF	TGTGCCAGCAGTCGCGCGGGCCAGGAGCTAATCTATGGCTACACCTTC
TRBV6-5	-	TRBJ1-2	-	CASRSGSYGYTF	TGTGCCAGCAGGTCTGGCTCCTATGGCTACACCTTC
TRBV6-1	-	TRBJ1-2	TRBD1	CASSGVAGQVNYGYTF	TGTGCCAGCAGTGGAGTGGCGGGACAGGTGAACTATGGCTACACCTTC
TRBV7-8	-	TRBJ1-1	-	CASSPMEGNTEAFF	TGTGCCAGCAGCCCCATGGAGGGGAATACTGAAGCTTTCTTT
TRBV2	few	TRBJ2-7	-	CASSLQVFEQYF	TGTGCCAGCAGTTTACAGGTGTTCGAGCAGTACTTC
TRBV5-1	-	TRBJ2-5	-	CASSLGARTAAQETQYF	TGCGCCAGCAGCTTGGGTGCGCGGACAGCCGCCCAAGAGACCCAGTACTTC
TRBV14	few	TRBJ1-1	TRBD1	CASSRFRDRVNTEAFF	TGTGCCAGCAGCCGCTTCAGGGACAGGGTTAACACTGAAGCTTTCTTT
TRBV13	-	TRBJ2-7	TRBD2	CASSLRTSGVQYEQYF	TGTGCCAGCAGCTTACGCACTAGCGGTGTCCAATACGAGCAGTACTTC
TRBV2	-	TRBJ1-4	-	CASYRSTNEKLFF	TGTGCCAGTTACAGATCGACGAATGAAAAACTGTTTTTT
TRBV4-1	-	TRBJ2-7	TRBD2	CASSRGGYGYEQYF	TGCGCCAGCAGCCGGGGGGGGTACGGCTACGAGCAGTACTTC
TRBV19	-	TRBJ2-1	-	CASSGGGLATDEQFF	TGTGCCAGTAGTGGAGGAGGGCTAGCCACCGATGAGCAGTTCTTC
TRBV5-4	-	TRBJ1-5	-	CASSPDRKGNQPQHF	TGTGCCAGCAGCCCTGACAGGAAGGGGAATCAGCCCCAGCATTTT
TRBV7-2	-	TRBJ2-7	-	CASSLDRSGGNEQYF	TGTGCCAGCAGCTTAGACAGGTCCGGGGGAAACGAGCAGTACTTC
TRBV5-8	-	TRBJ1-1	TRBD1	CASSTIRGHTEAFF	TGTGCCAGCAGCACTATCAGGGGGCACACTGAAGCTTTCTTT
TRBV6-5	-	TRBJ2-5	-	CASSYDARKETQYF	TGTGCCAGCAGTTACGACGCTAGAAAAGAGACCCAGTACTTC
TRBV7-9	-	TRBJ2-1	TRBD2	CASSLPPRLAFYNEQFF	TGTGCCAGCAGCCTTCCCCCGAGACTAGCGTTCTACAATGAGCAGTTCTTC
TRBV5-1	-	TRBJ2-1	TRBD2	CASSLGGGGKYNEQFF	TGCGCCAGCAGCTTGGGTGGCGGGGGGAAATACAATGAGCAGTTCTTC
TRBV2	-	TRBJ1-1	TRBD1	CASTRQGRDQEAFF	TGTGCCAGCACTCGACAGGGGAGGGACCAGGAAGCTTTCTTT
TRBV11-2	-	TRBJ2-7	-	CASSLGAGWVYEQYF	TGTGCCAGCAGCCTGGGCGCAGGGTGGGTCTACGAGCAGTACTTC
TRBV14	few	TRBJ2-2	TRBD2	CASSQGLKSGRASGELFF	TGTGCCAGCAGCCAAGGTCTGAAAAGCGGGAGGGCCTCCGGGGAGCTGTTTTTT
TRBV19	once	TRBJ1-1	TRBD1	CASPGTGGEAFF	TGTGCCAGCCCGGGGACAGGGGGCGAAGCTTTCTTT